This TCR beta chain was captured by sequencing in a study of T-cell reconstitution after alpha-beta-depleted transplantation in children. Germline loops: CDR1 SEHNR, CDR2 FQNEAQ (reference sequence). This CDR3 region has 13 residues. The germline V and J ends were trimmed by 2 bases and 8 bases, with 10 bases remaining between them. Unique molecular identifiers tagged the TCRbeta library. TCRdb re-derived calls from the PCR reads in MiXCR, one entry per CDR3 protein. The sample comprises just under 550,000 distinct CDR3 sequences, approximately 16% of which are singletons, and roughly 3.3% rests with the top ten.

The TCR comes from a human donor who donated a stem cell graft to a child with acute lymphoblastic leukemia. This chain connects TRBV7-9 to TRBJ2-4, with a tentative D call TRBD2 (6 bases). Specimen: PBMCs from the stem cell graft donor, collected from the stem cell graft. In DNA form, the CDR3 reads TGTGCCAGCAGCTTACTTCCGGGGGACATTCAGTACTTC. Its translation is CASSLLPGDIQYF.